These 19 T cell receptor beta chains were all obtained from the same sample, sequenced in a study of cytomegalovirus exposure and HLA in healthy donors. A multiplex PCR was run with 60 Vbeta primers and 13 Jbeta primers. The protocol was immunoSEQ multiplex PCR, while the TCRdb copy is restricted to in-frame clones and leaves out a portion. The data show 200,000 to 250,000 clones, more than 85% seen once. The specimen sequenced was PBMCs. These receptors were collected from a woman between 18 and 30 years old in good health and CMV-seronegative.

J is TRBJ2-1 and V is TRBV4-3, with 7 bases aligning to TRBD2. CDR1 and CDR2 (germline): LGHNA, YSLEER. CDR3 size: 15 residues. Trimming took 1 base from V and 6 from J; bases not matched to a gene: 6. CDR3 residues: CASSQALAGPNEQFF. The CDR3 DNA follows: TGCGCCAGCAGCCAAGCATTAGCGGGCCCCAATGAGCAGTTCTTC.

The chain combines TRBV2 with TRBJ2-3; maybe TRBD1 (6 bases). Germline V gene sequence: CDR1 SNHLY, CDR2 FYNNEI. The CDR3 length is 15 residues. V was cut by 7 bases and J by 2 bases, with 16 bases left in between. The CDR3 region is CASKGQQIPTDTQYF. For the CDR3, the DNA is TGTGCCAGCAAGGGACAACAAATCCCCACAGATACGCAGTATTTT.

The CDR3 protein is CASSRELEKLFF. The DNA of the CDR3 is TGTGCCAGCTCACGGGAGCTTGAAAAACTGTTTTTT. This chain joins TRBV18 and TRBJ1-4; unclear D gene. V shed 4 bases and J shed 7 bases, with 7 bases lying between them. The germline CDR1 and CDR2 sequences are KGHSH and LQKENI. CDR3 length: 12 residues.

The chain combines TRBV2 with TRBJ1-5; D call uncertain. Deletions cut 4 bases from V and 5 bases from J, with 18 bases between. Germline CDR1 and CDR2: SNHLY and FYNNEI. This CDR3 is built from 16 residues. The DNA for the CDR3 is TGTGCCAGCAGTGGCCGGGATTCTCCGTTTGATCAGCCCCAGCATTTT. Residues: CASSGRDSPFDQPQHF. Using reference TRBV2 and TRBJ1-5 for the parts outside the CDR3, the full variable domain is EPEVTQTPSHQVTQMGQEVILRCVPISNHLYFYWYRQILGQKVEFLVSFYNNEISEKSEIFDDQFSVERPDGSNFTLKIRSTKLEDSAMYFCASSGRDSPFDQPQHFGDGTRLSIL.

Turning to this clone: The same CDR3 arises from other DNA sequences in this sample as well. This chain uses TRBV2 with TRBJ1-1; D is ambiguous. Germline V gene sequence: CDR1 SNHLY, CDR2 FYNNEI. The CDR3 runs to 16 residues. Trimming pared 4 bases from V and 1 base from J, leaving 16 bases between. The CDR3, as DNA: TGTGCCAGCAGTGGTGCTCCCTTACGAGGGAACACTGAAGCTTTCTTT. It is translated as CASSGAPLRGNTEAFF.

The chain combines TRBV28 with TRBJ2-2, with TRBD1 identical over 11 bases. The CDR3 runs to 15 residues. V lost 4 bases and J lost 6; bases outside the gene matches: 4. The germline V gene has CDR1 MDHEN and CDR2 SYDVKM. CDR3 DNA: TGTGCCAGCAGTTCCGGACAGGGGGCGCCCGGGGAGCTGTTTTTT. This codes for CASSSGQGAPGELFF. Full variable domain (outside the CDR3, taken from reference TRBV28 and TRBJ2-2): DVKVTQSSRYLVKRTGEKVFLECVQDMDHENMFWYRQDPGLGLRLIYFSYDVKMKEKGDIPEGYSVSREKKERFSLILESASTNQTSMYLCASSSGQGAPGELFFGEGSRLTVL.

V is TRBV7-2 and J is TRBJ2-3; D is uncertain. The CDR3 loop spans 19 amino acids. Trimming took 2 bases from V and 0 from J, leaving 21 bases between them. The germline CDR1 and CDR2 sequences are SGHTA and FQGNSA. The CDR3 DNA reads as TGTGCCAGCAGCTTATCCCTATTCCCGCACGGCGGAAGCACAGATACGCAGTATTTT. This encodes CASSLSLFPHGGSTDTQYF. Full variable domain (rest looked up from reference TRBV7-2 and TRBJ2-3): GAGVSQSPSNKVTEKGKDVELRCDPISGHTALYWYRQSLGQGLEFLIYFQGNSAPDKSGLPSDRFSAERTGGSVSTLTIQRTQQEDSAVYLCASSLSLFPHGGSTDTQYFGPGTRLTVL.

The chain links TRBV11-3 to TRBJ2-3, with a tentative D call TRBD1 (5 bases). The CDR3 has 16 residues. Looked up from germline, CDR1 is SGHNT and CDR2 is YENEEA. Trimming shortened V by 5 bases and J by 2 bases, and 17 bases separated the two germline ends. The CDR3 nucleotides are TGTGCCAGCAGCGACAGAAGAAGGAGTCCCACAGATACGCAGTATTTT. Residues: CASSDRRRSPTDTQYF.

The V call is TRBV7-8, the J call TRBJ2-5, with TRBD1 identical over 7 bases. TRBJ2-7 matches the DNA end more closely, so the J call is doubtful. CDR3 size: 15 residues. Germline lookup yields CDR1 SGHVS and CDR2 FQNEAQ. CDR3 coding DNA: TGTGCCAGCAGCGCAGAGGGGGCCTCATCCTACGAGCAGTACTTC. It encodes CASSAEGASSYEQYF.

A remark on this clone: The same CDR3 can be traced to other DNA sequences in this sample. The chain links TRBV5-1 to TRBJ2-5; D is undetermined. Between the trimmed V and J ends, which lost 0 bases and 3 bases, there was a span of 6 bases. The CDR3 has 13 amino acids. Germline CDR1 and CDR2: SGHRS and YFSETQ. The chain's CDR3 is CASSLAPEETQYF. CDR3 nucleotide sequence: TGCGCCAGCAGCTTGGCCCCAGAAGAGACCCAGTACTTC.

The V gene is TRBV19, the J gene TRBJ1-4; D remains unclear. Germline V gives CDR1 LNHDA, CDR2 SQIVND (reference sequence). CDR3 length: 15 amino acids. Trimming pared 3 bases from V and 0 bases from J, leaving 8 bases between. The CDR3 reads CASSMWLATNEKLFF. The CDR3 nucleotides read TGTGCCAGTAGTATGTGGCTGGCAACTAATGAAAAACTGTTTTTT.

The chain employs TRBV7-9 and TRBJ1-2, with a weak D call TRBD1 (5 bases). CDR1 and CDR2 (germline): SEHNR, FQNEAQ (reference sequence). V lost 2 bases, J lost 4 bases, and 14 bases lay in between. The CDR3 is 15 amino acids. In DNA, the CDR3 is TGTGCCAGCAGCTTATCCCAGGACGGGGGCTATGGCTACACCTTC. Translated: CASSLSQDGGYGYTF.

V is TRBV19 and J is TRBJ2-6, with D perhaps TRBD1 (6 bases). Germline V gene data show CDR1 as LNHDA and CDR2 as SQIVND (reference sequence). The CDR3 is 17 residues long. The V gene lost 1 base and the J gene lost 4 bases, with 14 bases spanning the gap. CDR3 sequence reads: CASSIVTGWAGANVLTF. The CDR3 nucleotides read TGTGCCAGTAGTATAGTTACAGGGTGGGCAGGGGCCAACGTCCTGACTTTC.

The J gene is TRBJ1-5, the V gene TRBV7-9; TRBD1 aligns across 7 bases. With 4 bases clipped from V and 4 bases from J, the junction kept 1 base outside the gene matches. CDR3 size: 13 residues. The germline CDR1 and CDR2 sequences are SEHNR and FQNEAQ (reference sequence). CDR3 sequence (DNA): TGTGCCAGCAGCTCACAGGGGAATCAGCCCCAGCATTTT. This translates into CASSSQGNQPQHF.

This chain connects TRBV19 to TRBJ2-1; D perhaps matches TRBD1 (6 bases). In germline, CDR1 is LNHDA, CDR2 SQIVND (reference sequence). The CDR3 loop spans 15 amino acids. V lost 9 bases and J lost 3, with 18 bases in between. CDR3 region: CASQPRTDLYNEQFF. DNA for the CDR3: TGTGCCAGCCAACCTCGGACAGACCTCTACAATGAGCAGTTCTTC.

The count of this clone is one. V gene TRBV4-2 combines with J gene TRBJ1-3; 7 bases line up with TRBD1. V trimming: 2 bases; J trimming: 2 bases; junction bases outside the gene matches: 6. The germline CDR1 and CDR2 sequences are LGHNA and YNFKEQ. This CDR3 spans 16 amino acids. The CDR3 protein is CASSQLDRETGNTIYF. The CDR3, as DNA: TGTGCCAGCAGCCAATTAGACAGGGAGACTGGAAACACCATATATTTT.

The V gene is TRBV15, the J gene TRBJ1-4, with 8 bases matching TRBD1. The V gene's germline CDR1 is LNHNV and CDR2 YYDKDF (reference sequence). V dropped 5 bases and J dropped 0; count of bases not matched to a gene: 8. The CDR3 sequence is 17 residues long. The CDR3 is CATSPRGQSATNEKLFF. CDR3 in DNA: TGTGCCACCAGCCCCAGGGGGCAGTCTGCAACTAATGAAAAACTGTTTTTT.

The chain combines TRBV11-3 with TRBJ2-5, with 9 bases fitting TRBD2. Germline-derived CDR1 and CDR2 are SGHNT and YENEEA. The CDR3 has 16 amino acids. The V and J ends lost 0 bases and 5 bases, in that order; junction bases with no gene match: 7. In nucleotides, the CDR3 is TGTGCCAGCAGCTTAGAAGTAGCGGGAGTAGGGGAGACCCAGTACTTC. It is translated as CASSLEVAGVGETQYF. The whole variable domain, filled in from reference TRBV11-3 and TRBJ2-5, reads EAGVVQSPRYKIIEKKQPVAFWCNPISGHNTLYWYLQNLGQGPELLIRYENEEAVDDSQLPKDRFSAERLKGVDSTLKIQPAELGDSAVYLCASSLEVAGVGETQYFGPGTRLLVL.

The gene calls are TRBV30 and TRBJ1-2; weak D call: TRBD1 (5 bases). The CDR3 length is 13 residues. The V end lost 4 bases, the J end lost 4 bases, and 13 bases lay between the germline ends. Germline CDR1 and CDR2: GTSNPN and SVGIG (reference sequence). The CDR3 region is CAWISGRAYGYTF. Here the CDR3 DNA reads TGTGCCTGGATCTCGGGCAGGGCCTATGGCTACACCTTC.